The entry below describes one T cell receptor (beta chain). The data were obtained in a study of control samples from healthy donors and cancer patients. The data were produced by immunoSEQ multiplex PCR, yet TCRdb's version contains in-frame clones alone and is incomplete. The data show around 150,000 clones, just over 85% seen once. CDR3 length: 12 residues. Germline V gene data show CDR1 as GTSNPN and CDR2 as SVGIG (reference sequence). V was trimmed by 8 bases and J by 4 bases, leaving 9 bases between them. The sequenced sample was blood. The chain uses TRBV30 and TRBJ1-6; no firm D call. The receptor comes from a young man in good health. This CDR3 reads CATREYNSPLHF. CDR3 nucleotide sequence: TGTGCCACCCGGGAGTATAATTCACCCCTCCACTTT.